This TCR beta chain was profiled in a study of tissue T cells after allogeneic stem cell transplantation (dated by TCRdb to 2021 to 2024). For the wider study: For tissues with multiple samples, a pathologist reviewed H&E sections and gave sequencing priority to samples with histologically apparent lymphocytes. The study profiled TCR beta repertoires across many tissues from research autopsies of patients with and without GVHD, plus mouse models of GVHD. The human arm was a prospective observational study without blinding or randomization.

The library was made by the immunoSEQ multiplex PCR assay. TCRbeta CDR3 sequencing was performed at survey depth by Adaptive Biotechnologies, and CDR3 sequences, V/J genes, productive frequency and template counts were reported. Amplification of TCR beta CDR3 regions started from genomic DNA instead of RNA. The original pipeline was this. Jensen-Shannon divergence was used to quantify pairwise repertoire overlap between tissues, with a value of 1 meaning complete divergence and a value of 0 meaning identical repertoires. Based on pairwise JSD values, tissues were grouped by single-linkage agglomerative hierarchical clustering, and the results were shown as dendrograms. GLIPH2 was run on all patient samples with simulation_depth 1000, kmer_min_depth 3 and cdr3_length_cutoff 8, and groups with more than two unique CDR3s were retained. A standardized tissue-overlap score was calculated by extrapolating Jaccard GLIPH-group overlap across patients to a standard repertoire size of 1000 clones. To look at how diversity was associated with clinical or experimental variables, linear mixed-effect models were used, with tissue treated as a fixed effect and individual treated as a random effect. The source is immuneACCESS, and TCRdb retained only in-frame sequences with V and J called. Part of the clones is not carried over; for the studies checked, unresolved V genes explain less than half of this, and the remainder is unexplained. V and J calls and clone size are copied from that table; D and trimming were computed from the DNA. Counted in this sample were about 10,000 clones; roughly 60% of them appeared once. The ten largest clones add up to over 7.5% of the sample.

Reading the label with the study, this specimen's time point is: human tissue collected at research (rapid) autopsy. For comparison, three non-HCT patients with other cancers were selected retrospectively, each having at least five GI tract samples and no known GI disease at death. Autopsy tissues included GI sites from esophagus to rectum, liver, skin and lymphoid organs including spleen, after a median post-mortem interval of approximately 10 hours. Autopsy specimens were bisected, with one portion flash-frozen in liquid nitrogen and the remainder formalin-fixed, and GI outer muscle layers were removed. To extract genomic DNA from frozen tissues, either the Mag-Bind Blood & Tissue DNA HDQ 96 Kit on a Chemagic 360 or the DNeasy Blood & Tissue Kit was used. Because of concern about red blood cell contamination, extracted DNA underwent additional purification with the Genomic DNA Clean & Concentrator-25 kit.

The CDR1 and CDR2 encoded by the germline V gene are SGDLS and YYNGEE. At the junction V is shortened by 0 bases and J by 4 bases, with 5 bases in between. The CDR3 contains 13 residues, cysteine and phenylalanine counted. Just CDR3 DNA is preserved here, 39 bases in frame from base 1. On the study overall, not on this receptor specifically: No blood samples were available for the non-GVHD comparator patients. In both patients and mice, T cells from blood and spleen covered only a limited part of the TCR repertoire found in tissues. Sampling depth was acknowledged as a limitation, and the patient cohort was both small and clinically heterogeneous. The study did not establish which tissue TCRs were alloreactive or antigen-specific, and some clones may have been host cells that persisted. Few T cell clones were found to be shared across patients, but shared repertoire signatures across patients were revealed in a tissue-specific fashion by motif-based clustering. Within patients, how anatomically similar the tissues were was a key factor in shaping TCR repertoire composition, regardless of disease or transplant status.

There are a few counts of this clone. The antigen this receptor binds is unknown. No quality values exist for individual bases; no much larger clone is one base distant. This TCR was recovered from a woman aged 18 to 55 with breast cancer. The sample consisted of tissue from the jejunum, taken at autopsy. The V gene is TRBV9 and the J gene is TRBJ1-3; the D gene remains uncertain. The base sequence is TGTGCCAGCAGCGTAGACGAGGGAAACACCATATATTTT. This codes for CASSVDEGNTIYF.